The 19 T cell receptor beta chains listed next were all sequenced from one sample in a study of T cells in Graves' hyperthyroidism and ophthalmopathy (dated by TCRdb to the late 2010s). Library preparation used multiplex PCR. Instrument on record: Illumina HiSeq 2000. TCR beta CDR3 regions were amplified from RNA transcripts. A first-round RT-PCR of the TCR CDR3 used the HTBI primer set with the Qiagen OneStep RT-PCR kit. TCRdb itself trimmed the public reads at Q25 with fastp, ran MiXCR and retained productive beta chains. Every CDR3 protein is listed once, alongside the most common genes and DNA of its rows. This sample is represented by a few hundred thousand distinct CDR3 sequences; about a sixth of them were singletons. The ten largest clones add up to 2.5% to 4% of the sample. The source material was blood. These receptor sequences come from a woman aged 35 to 49 with Graves' ophthalmopathy.

The chain carries TRBV19 and TRBJ2-3, with D uncertain. Germline CDR1 is LNHDA and CDR2 is SQIVND (reference sequence). This CDR3 region has 16 residues. V was cut by 5 bases and J by 3 bases, with 18 bases left in between. CDR3: CASSGPHKLQTDTQYF. The CDR3 DNA reads TGTGCCAGTAGTGGGCCTCACAAGTTGCAGACAGATACGCAGTATTTT.

The chain joins TRBV29-1 to TRBJ2-5, with 12 bases identical to TRBD1. Germline values: CDR1 SQVTM, CDR2 ANQGSEA. J lost 5 bases, V lost 8 bases, and 9 bases had no gene match. The CDR3 spans 14 residues. CDR3 in DNA: TGCAGCACCGGGACAGGGGGCGTGGGGGAGACCCAGTACTTC. This gives the protein CSTGTGGVGETQYF. The whole variable domain, remainder taken from reference TRBV29-1 and TRBJ2-5, is SAVISQKPSRDICQRGTSLTIQCQVDSQVTMMFWYRQQPGQSLTLIATANQGSEATYESGFVIDKFPISRPNLTFSTLTVSNMSPEDSSIYLCSTGTGGVGETQYFGPGTRLLVL.

This clonotype was picked up many times. The chain links TRBV30 to TRBJ1-2; 7 bases agree with TRBD1. Trimming removed 5 bases from V and 7 bases from J; junction bases left unmatched: 10. In germline, CDR1 is GTSNPN, CDR2 SVGIG (reference sequence). The CDR3 has 13 residues. CDR3 sequence (DNA): TGTGCCTGGGCAGACAGGGCCGCCGGTGGCTACACCTTC. This sequence encodes CAWADRAAGGYTF. Combining the CDR3 with reference TRBV30 and TRBJ1-2 gives the whole variable domain SQTIHQWPATLVQPVGSPLSLECTVEGTSNPNLYWYRQAAGRGLQLLFYSVGIGQISSEVPQNLSASRPQDRQFILSSKKLLLSDSGFYLCAWADRAAGGYTFGSGTRLTVV.

This clonotype was detected only a few times. The rearrangement links TRBV30 to TRBJ1-2, with TRBD1 as a possible D gene (6 bases). In germline, CDR1 is GTSNPN, CDR2 SVGIG (reference sequence). CDR3 length: 12 residues. Trimming removed 5 bases at V and 3 bases at J, with 10 bases between. CDR3 DNA sequence: TGTGCCTGGGCCCCAGGGGACTATGGCTACACCTTC. Its protein product is CAWAPGDYGYTF.

This clonotype was observed many times. The rearrangement joins TRBV5-1 to TRBJ2-2, with a possible D match to TRBD2 (6 bases). The CDR3 sequence is 17 residues long. Between the trimmed V and J ends, which lost 1 base and 6 bases, there was a span of 19 bases. CDR1 and CDR2 from the germline V gene are SGHRS and YFSETQ. This chain's CDR3 is CASSLLEGRSVSGELFF. The CDR3 DNA follows: TGCGCCAGCAGCTTGTTGGAGGGAAGGTCCGTATCCGGGGAGCTGTTTTTT.

A word on this clonotype: A read error may explain this, as a much larger clone is one base away. This chain connects TRBV2 to TRBJ1-3; tentative D call: TRBD1 (5 bases). V lost 6 bases, J lost 3 bases, and 15 bases lay in between. Germline CDR1 is SNHLY and CDR2 is FYNNEI. CDR3 length equals 15 residues. The CDR3 protein is CASSPRRGIGNTIYF. The CDR3 DNA reads as TGTGCCAGCAGCCCGAGAAGGGGAATTGGAAACACCATATATTTT.

The V gene is TRBV29-1, the J gene TRBJ2-7; D is perhaps TRBD1 (6 bases). CDR1 and CDR2 from the germline V gene are SQVTM and ANQGSEA. V gave up 6 bases and J gave up 1 base, with 10 bases separating them. The CDR3 spans 12 residues. CDR3 nucleotide sequence: TGCAGCGTGTCAGGGGCATCCTACGAGCAGTACTTC. The encoded protein is CSVSGASYEQYF.

The chain has TRBV6-1 and TRBJ2-1, with 9 bases aligning to TRBD2. The CDR3 has 17 amino acids. The germline V gene has CDR1 MNHNS and CDR2 SASEGT. V gave up 6 bases and J gave up 7 bases; unmatched junction bases: 16. The CDR3 loop is CASSPPPHSGSQNEQFF. The CDR3 coding sequence is TGTGCCAGCAGCCCCCCCCCCCATAGCGGGAGTCAGAATGAGCAGTTCTTC.

The table lists this clonotype with a count of one. This rearrangement joins TRBV7-3 to TRBJ2-1, with D hard to call. There are 14 residues in the CDR3. Per germline, CDR1 SGHTA and CDR2 FQGTGA. V dropped 3 bases and J dropped 5 bases, with 11 bases sitting between them. CDR3: CASSFIQLDNEQFF. In nucleotides, the CDR3 is TGTGCCAGCAGCTTCATCCAGCTCGACAATGAGCAGTTCTTC.

The table lists this clonotype with many counts. The V and J genes are TRBV27 and TRBJ1-3; the D gene is possibly TRBD1 (5 bases). Trimming shortened V by 4 bases and J by 3 bases, and 19 bases separated the two germline ends. The CDR3 has 17 residues. Germline CDR1 reads MNHEY; CDR2 reads SMNVEV (reference sequence). CDR3 DNA sequence: TGTGCCAGCAGTTATAAGGCAGGGAGGACACTTGGAAACACCATATATTTT. Translating it yields CASSYKAGRTLGNTIYF.

This clonotype was found many times. V usage is TRBV20-1 and J usage is TRBJ2-3; D is uncertain. Between the trimmed V and J ends, which lost 5 bases and 2 bases, there was a span of 14 bases. Germline V gene data show CDR1 as DFQATT and CDR2 as SNEGSKA (reference sequence). This CDR3 has 14 amino acids. The DNA of the CDR3 is TGCAGTGCTCGAAGGGCGGCGAACACAGATACGCAGTATTTT. As protein: CSARRAANTDTQYF.

The chain carries TRBV10-3 and TRBJ2-3; D uncertain. This CDR3 is built from 13 residues. Germline V gene sequence: CDR1 ENHRY, CDR2 SYGVKD. Trimming took 1 base from V and 6 from J, leaving 8 bases between them. The DNA for the CDR3 is TGTGCCATCAGTGAGTTAGTAGGGGATACGCAGTATTTT. Translated: CAISELVGDTQYF.

There are many counts of this clonotype. The chain joins TRBV29-1 to TRBJ2-1; D not certain. The germline V and J ends were trimmed by 0 bases and 0 bases, with 15 bases remaining between them. Per the germline V gene, CDR1 is SQVTM and CDR2 is ANQGSEA. This CDR3 is built from 17 residues. The CDR3: CSVEDNSPGHSYNEQFF. The CDR3 region has the DNA TGCAGCGTTGAAGATAATTCCCCCGGCCACTCCTACAATGAGCAGTTCTTC.

This clonotype was detected ten times or more. This chain joins TRBV6-1 and TRBJ2-1; 8 positions agree with TRBD2. Trimming cost V 7 bases and J 10 bases; bases outside gene matches: 21. Germline V gives CDR1 MNHNS, CDR2 SASEGT. This CDR3 has 17 residues. The CDR3 sequence: CASTPTRSSGTFGEQFF. In DNA, the CDR3 is TGTGCCAGCACTCCAACGAGGAGTAGCGGGACTTTCGGGGAGCAGTTCTTC.

The chain has TRBV7-2 and TRBJ2-3; the match to TRBD1 covers 7 bases. The V gene end was trimmed by 5 bases and the J gene end by 0 bases; junction bases not matched to a gene: 5. Germline V lookup: CDR1 SGHTA, CDR2 FQGNSA. The CDR3 loop spans 15 amino acids. CDR3: CASSRVGQSTDTQYF. The CDR3 region has the DNA TGTGCCAGCAGCCGGGTGGGACAGAGCACAGATACGCAGTATTTT.

The chain joins TRBV6-1 to TRBJ2-2, with D possibly matching TRBD1 (5 bases). The CDR3 runs to 14 residues. V was trimmed by 8 bases and J by 1 base, leaving 11 bases between them. CDR1 and CDR2 from the germline V gene are MNHNS and SASEGT. The CDR3 nucleotides are TGTGCCAGCCTAGACAGAAAGAACACCGGGGAGCTGTTTTTT. It specifies CASLDRKNTGELFF.

This clonotype was detected a few times. The V gene is TRBV2, the J gene TRBJ2-2; TRBD2 agrees at 8 bases. This CDR3 has 14 residues. V shed 8 bases and J 5 bases; nucleotides not matched to a gene: 7. The germline CDR1 and CDR2 sequences are SNHLY and FYNNEI. DNA for the CDR3: TGTGCCAGCTCCCCGGGGGGGTGGACCGGGGAGCTGTTTTTT. The encoded protein is CASSPGGWTGELFF. Together with reference TRBV2 and TRBJ2-2, the CDR3 gives the full variable domain: EPEVTQTPSHQVTQMGQEVILRCVPISNHLYFYWYRQILGQKVEFLVSFYNNEISEKSEIFDDQFSVERPDGSNFTLKIRSTKLEDSAMYFCASSPGGWTGELFFGEGSRLTVL.

This clonotype has just a few counts. The chain is built from TRBV7-2 and TRBJ2-7; D perhaps matches TRBD1 (6 bases). Trimming pared 2 bases from V and 8 bases from J, leaving 13 bases between. Germline CDR1 and CDR2: SGHTA and FQGNSA. The CDR3 is made up of 13 amino acids. DNA of the CDR3: TGTGCCAGCAGCTTAAGGGAGAGGGACAAGCAGTACTTC. This encodes CASSLRERDKQYF.

This rearrangement joins TRBV10-1 to TRBJ2-2, with 9 positions matching TRBD2. The CDR3 contains 18 residues. J was trimmed by 2 bases and V by 6 bases; bases with no gene match: 13. CDR1 WNHNN and CDR2 SYGVQD come from the germline V gene (reference sequence). The CDR3 DNA reads as TGCGCCAGCAGCCACAGAAGTAGCGGGAGCTTTAACACCGGGGAGCTGTTTTTT. This sequence encodes CASSHRSSGSFNTGELFF.